A single sample gave rise to the 16 T cell receptor beta chains below, sequenced in a study of shared clonotypes between healthy human individuals. Measured with immunoSEQ multiplex PCR; TCRdb has only the in-frame clones, and not every one. The sample carries some 2,400,000 clones, approximately 95% recorded once. The sequenced sample consisted of naive CD4+ T cells sorted from blood. Stated subset: CD45RA+ positively selected. Receptors were obtained from a man younger than 35 in good health.

This sequence joins TRBV2 and TRBJ2-7; the match to TRBD1 covers 11 bases. With V trimmed by 6 bases and J by 4 bases, 8 bases remained unmatched. From germline, CDR1 is SNHLY and CDR2 FYNNEI. The CDR3 is 15 residues long. The CDR3 bases are TGTGCCAGCAGAGGTGGGACAGGGGGATATTACGAGCAGTACTTC. Translation gives CASRGGTGGYYEQYF.

V gene TRBV18 combines with J gene TRBJ1-3; possible D gene TRBD1, 6 bases. CDR3 size: 16 residues. V gave up 0 bases and J gave up 0 bases, with 9 bases separating them. The germline V gene encodes CDR1 KGHSH and CDR2 LQKENI. CDR3 DNA sequence: TGTGCCAGCTCACCACCGCTGGGACACTCTGGAAACACCATATATTTT. Its translation: CASSPPLGHSGNTIYF.

The rearrangement joins TRBV7-9 to TRBJ1-1; D remains ambiguous. Germline V gives CDR1 SEHNR, CDR2 FQNEAQ (reference sequence). V lost 2 bases, J lost 6 bases, and 4 bases lay in between. The CDR3 consists of 11 residues. Here the CDR3 DNA reads TGTGCCAGCAGCTTAACTCCTGAAGCTTTCTTT. Its translation is CASSLTPEAFF.

The chain joins TRBV9 to TRBJ2-7; unclear D gene. CDR3 length: 16 amino acids. CDR1 is SGDLS, CDR2 YYNGEE, per germline. V lost 2 bases and J 0 bases, leaving 15 bases between the germline ends. The CDR3 here is CASSVPGKVNSYEQYF. The CDR3 DNA follows: TGTGCCAGCAGCGTGCCCGGAAAGGTTAACTCCTACGAGCAGTACTTC.

V gene TRBV9 combines with J gene TRBJ1-4; maybe TRBD1 (5 bases). The CDR3 length is 13 residues. Germline V gene data show CDR1 as SGDLS and CDR2 as YYNGEE. Trimming removed 3 bases from V and 10 bases from J, with 13 bases in between. This chain's CDR3 is CASSAYAGRKLFF. In DNA, the CDR3 is TGTGCCAGCAGCGCCTACGCGGGGCGAAAACTGTTTTTT.

The J gene is TRBJ1-2, the V gene TRBV25-1; perhaps TRBD1 as D (6 bases). CDR3 length: 13 residues. Germline CDR1 and CDR2: MGHDK and SYGVNS. Trimming removed 4 bases from V and 4 bases from J, with 10 bases in between. DNA for the CDR3: TGTGCCAGCAGTGGAACAGGGCCCTATGGCTACACCTTC. It translates to CASSGTGPYGYTF.

J is TRBJ2-5 and V is TRBV4-1, with D tentatively TRBD1 or TRBD2 (5 bases each). Germline assignment: CDR1 MGHRA and CDR2 YSYEKL. The ends were cut back, 3 bases at V and 5 bases at J, with 22 bases in the middle. This CDR3 has 17 residues. CDR3 nucleotides: TGCGCCAGCAGCCATCCCTTCGGGACGGCAGGGCCCGAGACCCAGTACTTC. It translates to CASSHPFGTAGPETQYF.

The V call is TRBV2, the J call TRBJ2-1; D not certain. Per germline, CDR1 SNHLY and CDR2 FYNNEI. V was trimmed by 1 base and J by 16 bases, leaving 11 bases between them. The CDR3 contains 11 residues. The CDR3 reads CASSEELLYFF. CDR3 DNA: TGTGCCAGCAGTGAAGAGCTCCTCTATTTCTTC.

V is TRBV29-1 and J is TRBJ2-5, with 11 bases lining up with TRBD2. The V gene end was trimmed by 1 base and the J gene end by 2 bases; junction bases not matched to a gene: 6. This CDR3 contains 16 residues. The germline V gene encodes CDR1 SQVTM and CDR2 ANQGSEA. The CDR3 DNA follows: TGCAGCGTTGAAGTCTGGGGGACTAGCGGACAAGAGACCCAGTACTTC. Translated: CSVEVWGTSGQETQYF.

The genes are TRBV7-2 and TRBJ2-2; D gene uncertain. Germline CDR1 SGHTA, CDR2 FQGNSA. The CDR3 consists of 14 residues. Trimming took 2 bases from V and 4 from J, leaving 8 bases between them. The CDR3 is CASSLLVGTGELFF. Here the CDR3 DNA reads TGTGCCAGCAGCTTACTCGTAGGCACCGGGGAGCTGTTTTTT.

The rearrangement joins TRBV30 to TRBJ2-7, with D uncertain. CDR1 and CDR2 from the germline V gene are GTSNPN and SVGIG (reference sequence). The V end was cut by 2 bases, the J end by 5 bases, with 10 bases between. The CDR3 loop spans 12 amino acids. The DNA of the CDR3 is TGTGCCTGGAGTAGCCATTTAGACGAGCAGTACTTC. It is translated as CAWSSHLDEQYF.

Concerning this clone itself: The junction and the germline gene differ at one end; a read error may be behind it. This rearrangement joins TRBV2 to TRBJ2-5; D tentatively fits TRBD1 or TRBD2 (5 bases each). The CDR3 is made up of 12 amino acids. In germline, CDR1 is SNHLY, CDR2 FYNNEI. The CDR3 protein is CACREFGETQYF. DNA for the CDR3: TGTGCCTGCAGGGAGTTCGGGGAGACCCAGTACTTC.

The rearrangement joins TRBV18 to TRBJ2-1, with D perhaps matching TRBD1 or TRBD2 (5 bases each). V lost 3 bases and J lost 8, with 14 bases in between. CDR3 length: 14 amino acids. CDR1 and CDR2 from the germline V gene are KGHSH and LQKENI. CDR3 DNA sequence: TGTGCCAGCTCACCCGAGGGGATTCGGCATGAGCAGTTCTTC. Its protein is CASSPEGIRHEQFF.

The chain employs TRBV7-9 and TRBJ1-5; D not resolved. Germline V gene lookup returns CDR1 SEHNR and CDR2 FQNEAQ (reference sequence). This CDR3 region has 14 residues. V dropped 0 bases and J dropped 5 bases, with 8 bases sitting between them. The CDR3 is CASSLAGGDQPQHF. In nucleotides, the CDR3 is TGTGCCAGCAGCTTAGCGGGCGGGGATCAGCCCCAGCATTTT.

J is TRBJ1-2 and V is TRBV6-5; D not resolved. The V gene's germline CDR1 is MNHEY and CDR2 SVGAGI. The CDR3 is 15 residues long. V lost 0 bases to trimming and J lost 6 bases, with 14 bases between them. The CDR3 spells CASSYSPGEPNGYTF. CDR3 in DNA: TGTGCCAGCAGTTACTCCCCCGGGGAGCCTAATGGCTACACCTTC.

The chain has TRBV6-6 and TRBJ1-3; D call uncertain. In germline, CDR1 is MNHNY, CDR2 SVGAGI (reference sequence). This CDR3 contains 15 residues. V was trimmed by 6 bases and J by 0 bases, leaving 12 bases between them. The CDR3 sequence is CASSVGGFSGNTIYF. CDR3 DNA sequence: TGTGCCAGCAGCGTAGGAGGGTTCTCTGGAAACACCATATATTTT.